Listed below are T cell receptor beta chains from one sample, sequenced in a study of blood T cell repertoires in COVID-19. The data were produced by immunoSEQ multiplex PCR, yet TCRdb's version contains in-frame clones alone and is incomplete. The data show about 260,000 clones, 88% seen once. Specimen: peripheral blood. The receptors were gathered from a woman aged 25 to 39 with COVID-19, enrolled during active disease. Each CDR3 is given without its conserved first and last residue. Rows may omit the clone size; those that give it use once, few, many or a size class.

j_gene,abundance,v_gene,CDR3aa
TRBJ2-7,.,TRBV3-1/TRBV3-2,ASHTSGSYEQY
TRBJ1-3,.,TRBV28,ASSQQGAGNTIY
TRBJ2-1,.,TRBV4-1,ASASFVGSAYNEQF
TRBJ1-2,once,TRBV19,ASSPGGYGYT
TRBJ2-3,.,TRBV5-6,ASSETRWDTQY
TRBJ2-1,few,TRBV10-3,AISEVSGSEQF
TRBJ2-7,.,TRBV15,ATSRVRTNYEQY
TRBJ2-7,.,TRBV7-8,ASSGQGGYSYEQY
TRBJ2-2,once,TRBV6-1,ASSEGTSGTGELF
TRBJ1-6,.,TRBV21-1,ASRTDGNSPLH
TRBJ2-7,.,TRBV7-9,ASSLAGGMYEQY
TRBJ2-7,.,TRBV28,ASSRGGVAYEQY
TRBJ2-7,few,TRBV5-5,ASSLGTGPYEQY
TRBJ2-3,.,TRBV3-1/TRBV3-2,ASSFQTDTQY
TRBJ2-4,.,TRBV28,ASSSSEGGKNIQY
TRBJ1-5,.,TRBV12-3/TRBV12-4,ASSFPGRQPQH
TRBJ2-3,.,TRBV7-9,ASSPTFRQTPSGTQY
TRBJ2-5,.,TRBV9,ASSVESSNQETQY
TRBJ2-3,.,TRBV19,ASQQGWQSDTQY
TRBJ2-5,.,TRBV2,ASSEALRGGTQETQY
TRBJ2-2,.,TRBV28,ASSFNRGNTGELF
TRBJ2-7,.,TRBV4-1,ASSHASSGSYEQY
TRBJ2-2,.,TRBV4-3,ASSHPGQGGTGELF
TRBJ2-5,.,TRBV24-1,ATSDLREAKTQY
TRBJ2-2,.,TRBV7-3,ASSLTGIRSGELF
TRBJ2-2,.,TRBV4-2,ASSLDRATGELF
TRBJ2-5,.,TRBV4-1,ASSQTGTSGAGETQY
TRBJ2-3,once,TRBV28,AISPGASTDTQY
TRBJ1-1,.,TRBV28,ASSSWTGRRTEAF
TRBJ2-7,.,TRBV27,ASSSGGPPYEQY
TRBJ1-5,once,TRBV2,ASSDRGNQPQH
TRBJ2-1,.,TRBV9,ASSRWTGDNEQF
TRBJ2-5,.,TRBV6-5,ASSYSGRGETQY
TRBJ1-6,.,TRBV30,AWSVSGSSPLH
TRBJ2-1,.,TRBV6-4,ASSDGTSGPNEQF
TRBJ1-1,.,TRBV15,ATSRGGVFNTEAF
TRBJ2-5,once,TRBV7-8,ASSLYPGGPGETQY
TRBJ2-5,.,TRBV20-1,SAQYQETQY
TRBJ2-7,.,TRBV28,ASSLEPTSGSSVEQY
TRBJ2-3,.,TRBV28,ASSLLHRADTQY
TRBJ2-3,.,TRBV9,ASSPRDSGADTQY
TRBJ2-2,.,TRBV12-1,ASSLDRGMGITGELF
TRBJ2-4,.,TRBV2,ASSLLTGENIQY
TRBJ2-2,.,TRBV2,ASSKGVRTGELF
TRBJ2-6,.,TRBV9,ASSVGHSGANVLT
TRBJ1-6,.,TRBV4-3,ASSQDPSSYNSPLH
TRBJ1-2,.,TRBV5-3,ARSLIQGFYGYT
TRBJ1-1,.,TRBV4-1,ASSPNRGLGFRDTEAF
TRBJ2-1,.,TRBV5-1,ASSPGWEWGHNEQF